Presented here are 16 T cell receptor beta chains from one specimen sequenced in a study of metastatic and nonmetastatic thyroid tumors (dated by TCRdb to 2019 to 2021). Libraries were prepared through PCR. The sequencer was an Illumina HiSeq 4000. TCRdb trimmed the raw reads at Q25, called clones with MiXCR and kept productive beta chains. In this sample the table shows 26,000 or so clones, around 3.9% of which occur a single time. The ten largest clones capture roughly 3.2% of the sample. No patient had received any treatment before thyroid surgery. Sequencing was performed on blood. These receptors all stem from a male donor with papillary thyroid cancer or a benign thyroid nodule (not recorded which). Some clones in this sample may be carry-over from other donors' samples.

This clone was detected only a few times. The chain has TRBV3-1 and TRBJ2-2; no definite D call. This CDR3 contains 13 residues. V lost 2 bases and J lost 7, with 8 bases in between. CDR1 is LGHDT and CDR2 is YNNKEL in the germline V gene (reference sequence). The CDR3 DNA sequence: TGTGCCAGCAGCCAAATCACCCGCGGGGAGCTGTTTTTT. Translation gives CASSQITRGELFF.

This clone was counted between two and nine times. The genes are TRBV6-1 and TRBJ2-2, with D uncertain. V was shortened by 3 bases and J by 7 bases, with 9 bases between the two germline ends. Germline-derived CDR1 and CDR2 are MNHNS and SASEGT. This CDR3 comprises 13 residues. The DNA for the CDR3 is TGTGCCAGCAGTGAGCATGTGGTCGGGGAGCTGTTTTTT. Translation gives CASSEHVVGELFF.

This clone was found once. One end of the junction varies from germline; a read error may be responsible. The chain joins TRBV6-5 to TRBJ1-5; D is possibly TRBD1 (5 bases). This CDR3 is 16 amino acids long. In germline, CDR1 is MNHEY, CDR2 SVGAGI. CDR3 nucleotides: TGTGCCAGCATTTACTCGTCAACCAGGGATGAGCAGCCCCAGCATTTT. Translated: CASIYSSTRDEQPQHF.

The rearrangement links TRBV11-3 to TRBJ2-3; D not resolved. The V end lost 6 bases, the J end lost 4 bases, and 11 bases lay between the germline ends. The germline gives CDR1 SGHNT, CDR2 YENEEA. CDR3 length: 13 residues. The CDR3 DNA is TGTGCCAGCAGGATAAGGGCCGCAGATACGCAGTATTTT. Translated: CASRIRAADTQYF.

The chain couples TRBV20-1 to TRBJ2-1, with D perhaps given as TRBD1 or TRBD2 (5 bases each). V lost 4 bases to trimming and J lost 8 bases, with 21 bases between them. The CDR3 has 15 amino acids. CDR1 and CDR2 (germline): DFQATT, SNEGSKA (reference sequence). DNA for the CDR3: TGCAGTGCTATTAACCGGGACCGGACCCTCGATGAGCAGTTCTTC. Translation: CSAINRDRTLDEQFF.

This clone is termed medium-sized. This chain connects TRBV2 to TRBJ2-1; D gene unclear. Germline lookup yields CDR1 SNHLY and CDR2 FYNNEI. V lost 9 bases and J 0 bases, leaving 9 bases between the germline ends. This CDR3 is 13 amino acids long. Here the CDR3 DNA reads TGTGCCAGGGCACAGAGCTCCTACAATGAGCAGTTCTTC. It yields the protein CARAQSSYNEQFF.

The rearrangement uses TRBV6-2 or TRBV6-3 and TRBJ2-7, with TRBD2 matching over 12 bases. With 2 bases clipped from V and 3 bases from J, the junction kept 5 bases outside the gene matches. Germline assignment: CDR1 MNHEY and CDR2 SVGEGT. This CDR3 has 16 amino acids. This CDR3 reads CASSYTKTSGSYEQYF. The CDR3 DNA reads TGTGCCAGCAGTTACACAAAGACTAGCGGGAGCTACGAGCAGTACTTC.

The CDR3 DNA reads as TGTGCCAGCAGCCTTCTGGACGGGGGATACCAGTACTTC. Translating it yields CASSLLDGGYQYF. The chain joins TRBV12-3 or TRBV12-4 to TRBJ2-5; a possible D gene is TRBD2 (6 bases). This CDR3 contains 13 residues. The V gene lost 6 bases and the J gene lost 10 bases, with 18 bases spanning the gap.

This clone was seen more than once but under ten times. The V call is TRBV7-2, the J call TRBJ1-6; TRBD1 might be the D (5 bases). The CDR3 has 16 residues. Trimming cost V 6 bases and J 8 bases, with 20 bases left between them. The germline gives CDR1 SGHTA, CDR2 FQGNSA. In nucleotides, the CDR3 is TGTGCCAGCAGTGAGGGGACGCCAAAAGGGGATTCACCCCTCCACTTT. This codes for CASSEGTPKGDSPLHF.

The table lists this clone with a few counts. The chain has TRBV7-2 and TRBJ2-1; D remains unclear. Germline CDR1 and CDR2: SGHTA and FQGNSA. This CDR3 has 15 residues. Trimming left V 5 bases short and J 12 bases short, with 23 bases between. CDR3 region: CASSMTILVGRVQFF. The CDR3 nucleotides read TGTGCCAGCAGCATGACCATCCTAGTGGGAAGGGTGCAGTTCTTC.

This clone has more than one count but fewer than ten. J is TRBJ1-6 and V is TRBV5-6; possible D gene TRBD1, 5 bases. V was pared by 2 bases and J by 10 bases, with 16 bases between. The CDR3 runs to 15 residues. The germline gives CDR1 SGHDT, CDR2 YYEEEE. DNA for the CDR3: TGTGCCAGCAGCTTTAAGAAAGGGGAAACCTCACCCCTCCACTTT. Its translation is CASSFKKGETSPLHF.

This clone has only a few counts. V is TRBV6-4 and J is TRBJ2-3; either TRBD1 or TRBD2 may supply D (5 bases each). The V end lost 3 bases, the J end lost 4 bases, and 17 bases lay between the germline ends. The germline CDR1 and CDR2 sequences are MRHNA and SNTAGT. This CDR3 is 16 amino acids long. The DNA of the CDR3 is TGTGCCAGCAGTGAAGGGGCTAGTCGGGGAGCAGATACGCAGTATTTT. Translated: CASSEGASRGADTQYF.

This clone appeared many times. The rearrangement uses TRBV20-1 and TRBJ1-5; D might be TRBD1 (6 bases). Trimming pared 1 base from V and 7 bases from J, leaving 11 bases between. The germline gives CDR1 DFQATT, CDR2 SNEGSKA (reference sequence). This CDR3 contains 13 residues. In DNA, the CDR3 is TGCAGTGCTAGAGTCCCAGGGGAGCAGCCCCAGCATTTT. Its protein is CSARVPGEQPQHF.

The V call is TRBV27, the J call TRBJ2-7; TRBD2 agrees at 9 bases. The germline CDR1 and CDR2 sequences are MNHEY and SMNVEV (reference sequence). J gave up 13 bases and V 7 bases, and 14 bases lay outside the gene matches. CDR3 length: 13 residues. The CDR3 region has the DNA TGTGCCAGCACTGCCGGGACTAGCTTCGCGCAATACTTC. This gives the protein CASTAGTSFAQYF.

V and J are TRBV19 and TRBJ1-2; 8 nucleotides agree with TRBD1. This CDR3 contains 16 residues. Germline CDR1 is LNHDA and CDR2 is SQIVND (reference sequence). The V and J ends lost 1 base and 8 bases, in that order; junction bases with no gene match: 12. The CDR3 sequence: CASSIGTGLYLGGYTF. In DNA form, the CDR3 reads TGTGCCAGTAGTATAGGGACAGGGCTTTACCTAGGGGGCTACACCTTC. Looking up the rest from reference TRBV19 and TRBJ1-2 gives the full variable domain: DGGITQSPKYLFRKEGQNVTLSCEQNLNHDAMYWYRQDPGQGLRLIYYSQIVNDFQKGDIAEGYSVSREKKESFPLTVTSAQKNPTAFYLCASSIGTGLYLGGYTFGSGTRLTVV.

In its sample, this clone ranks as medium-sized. CDR3 in amino acids: CASFRSQPTDTQYF. The DNA for the CDR3 is TGTGCCAGCTTCCGGTCACAACCCACAGATACGCAGTATTTT. The V and J genes are TRBV12-3 or TRBV12-4 and TRBJ2-3; D gene unclear. V was cut by 8 bases and J by 2 bases, with 14 bases left in between. The CDR3 is made up of 14 amino acids.